Included here is one T cell receptor beta chain sequence, with context. This sample was taken from a study of control samples from healthy donors and cancer patients. The data were produced by immunoSEQ multiplex PCR, yet TCRdb's version contains in-frame clones alone and is incomplete. The data show about 190,000 clones, 91% seen once. Trimming left V 2 bases short and J 0 bases short, with 13 bases between. The CDR3 runs 16 residues. Per germline, CDR1 LNHNV and CDR2 YYDKDF (reference sequence). Sequenced material: blood. The chain links TRBV15 to TRBJ1-1; no clear D. This TCR was recovered from a man aged 25 to 45 in good health. CDR3 bases: TGTGCCACCAGCAGATATAGGACGGGCATGAACACTGAAGCTTTCTTT. It specifies CATSRYRTGMNTEAFF.